The 28 T cell receptor beta chains below all came from one sample that was sequenced in a study of cytomegalovirus exposure and HLA in healthy donors (TCRdb year 2017). Libraries were prepared through the immunoSEQ multiplex PCR assay. A mixture of 60 forward primers for TCR Vbeta segments and 13 reverse primers for TCR Jbeta segments was used in the multiplex PCR. Held by TCRdb, this immuneACCESS table contains in-frame sequences only and omits some clones. Under half of the omission traces to an unresolved V gene where checked; the cause of the rest is unknown. Counted in this sample were some 150,000 clones; approximately 9% of them appeared once. The ten biggest clones cover 1.5% to 2% of the sample. Sequenced material: PBMCs. The receptors were gathered from a male donor in good health and CMV-seronegative.

The chain recombines TRBV11-1 with TRBJ2-7; D is ambiguous. The CDR3 has 14 amino acids. Trimming pared 1 base from V and 2 bases from J, leaving 9 bases between. CDR1 and CDR2 (germline): SGHAT, FQDESV (reference sequence). CDR3 nucleotides: TGTGCCAGCAGCTTAGGATCAGATGCCTACGAGCAGTACTTC. The encoded protein is CASSLGSDAYEQYF.

On this clone: The sample contains more than one DNA sequence encoding this CDR3. The rearrangement uses TRBV5-6 and TRBJ2-2; D is possibly TRBD2 (6 bases). CDR1 is SGHDT and CDR2 is YYEEEE in the germline V gene. The CDR3 covers 16 residues. Trimming removed 0 bases at V and 1 base at J, with 10 bases between. The CDR3 protein is CASSLGDWGNTGELFF. CDR3 coding DNA: TGTGCCAGCAGCTTGGGGGACTGGGGGAACACCGGGGAGCTGTTTTTT.

V usage is TRBV6-6 and J usage is TRBJ2-7, with a weak D call TRBD1 (5 bases). CDR3 length: 11 amino acids. Germline V lookup: CDR1 MNHNY, CDR2 SVGAGI (reference sequence). The CDR3 region has the DNA TGTGGGGGCCGAAGCTCCTACGAGCAGTACTTC. Encoded protein: CGGRSSYEQYF.

This clone was detected only a few times. This chain links TRBV28 with TRBJ2-1; 10 nucleotides agree with TRBD2. V trimming: 1 base; J trimming: 7 bases; junction bases outside the gene matches: 7. The CDR3 extends over 16 amino acids. Germline V CDR1 and CDR2: MDHEN, SYDVKM. The CDR3, as DNA: TGTGCCAGCAGTTTATCCACTAGCGGGATAATAAATGAGCAGTTCTTC. Its protein is CASSLSTSGIINEQFF.

The V gene is TRBV7-2, the J gene TRBJ1-2; 9 bases line up with TRBD1. The CDR3 has 16 residues. Trimming cost V 0 bases and J 5 bases; bases outside gene matches: 7. Germline lookup yields CDR1 SGHTA and CDR2 FQGNSA. For the CDR3, the DNA is TGTGCCAGCAGCTTAGCGCGGAACAGGGGGCCGTATGGCTACACCTTC. Translation: CASSLARNRGPYGYTF.

The rearrangement joins TRBV5-1 to TRBJ2-1; 10 bases align to TRBD2. CDR3 length equals 14 residues. Germline assignment: CDR1 SGHRS and CDR2 YFSETQ. V shed 5 bases and J 7 bases; nucleotides not matched to a gene: 6. The CDR3 sequence: CASRHSGRNNEQFF. The CDR3 DNA sequence: TGCGCCAGCAGACATAGCGGGAGGAATAATGAGCAGTTCTTC.

The sample holds a few counts of this clone. The V call is TRBV5-1, the J call TRBJ2-1, with D unclear. Per germline, CDR1 SGHRS and CDR2 YFSETQ. The V end lost 5 bases, the J end lost 8 bases, and 14 bases lay between the germline ends. This CDR3 has 13 amino acids. This chain's CDR3 is CASSYFSGDEQFF. The CDR3 nucleotides are TGCGCCAGCAGTTATTTTTCAGGCGATGAGCAGTTCTTC.

This clone came up a few times. This CDR3 is also generated by other DNA sequences in the sample. The chain links TRBV7-6 to TRBJ1-2; D is undetermined. The CDR3 spans 13 residues. V was cut by 1 base and J by 11 bases, with 14 bases left in between. From germline, CDR1 is SGHVS and CDR2 FNYEAQ. The CDR3 loop is CASSLEGAGEYTF. CDR3 DNA sequence: TGTGCCAGCAGCTTAGAGGGAGCTGGGGAATACACCTTC.

About this clone itself: In the same sample, other DNA sequences code for this CDR3. This chain joins TRBV5-1 and TRBJ2-2, with unresolved D. Germline V gene data show CDR1 as SGHRS and CDR2 as YFSETQ. The CDR3 runs 14 residues. V lost 0 bases and J 1 base, leaving 4 bases between the germline ends. CDR3 sequence: CASSLGQNTGELFF. The CDR3 DNA reads TGCGCCAGCAGCTTGGGGCAGAACACCGGGGAGCTGTTTTTT. The whole variable domain, filled in from reference TRBV5-1 and TRBJ2-2, reads KAGVTQTPRYLIKTRGQQVTLSCSPISGHRSVSWYQQTPGQGLQFLFEYFSETQRNKGNFPGRFSGRQFSNSRSEMNVSTLELGDSALYLCASSLGQNTGELFFGEGSRLTVL.

The chain has TRBV15 and TRBJ1-4; D is uncertain. There are 13 residues in the CDR3. Trimming removed 1 base at V and 8 bases at J, with 8 bases between. Per germline, CDR1 LNHNV and CDR2 YYDKDF (reference sequence). Here the CDR3 reads CATSRVVHEKLFF. The DNA for the CDR3 is TGTGCCACCAGCAGAGTGGTACACGAAAAACTGTTTTTT.

The chain links TRBV7-2 to TRBJ1-3, with D tentatively TRBD1 (6 bases). V was trimmed by 3 bases and J by 4 bases, leaving 13 bases between them. The CDR3 covers 15 residues. CDR1 and CDR2 (germline): SGHTA, FQGNSA. This CDR3 is CASSLVTGSGNTIYF. The CDR3 nucleotides read TGTGCCAGCAGCTTGGTCACAGGGTCCGGAAACACCATATATTTT.

V and J are TRBV5-1 and TRBJ1-2; 7 nucleotides align to TRBD1. Losses at the gene ends were 1 base for V and 2 bases for J; bases not matched to a gene: 5. The germline CDR1 and CDR2 sequences are SGHRS and YFSETQ. This CDR3 has 15 residues. Here the CDR3 reads CASSLPGQRNYGYTF. For the CDR3, the DNA is TGCGCCAGCAGCTTGCCGGGACAGAGAAACTATGGCTACACCTTC.

Notes on this clone: This CDR3 fails to terminate in the conserved phenylalanine or tryptophan, so it likely reflects a read error. V gene TRBV4-2 combines with J gene TRBJ1-2; 7 nucleotides line up with TRBD1. Germline assignment: CDR1 LGHNA and CDR2 YNFKEQ. The J segment lost 3 bases and the V segment lost 3 bases, leaving 22 bases of the junction unmatched. This CDR3 is 20 amino acids long. CDR3: CASSQNPSPGTAPLYYGYTV. The CDR3 nucleotides read TGTGCCAGCAGCCAGAACCCTTCCCCCGGGACAGCTCCCCTCTACTATGGCTACACCGTC.

This clone was counted only a few times. J is TRBJ1-1 and V is TRBV5-4, with a possible D match to TRBD1 (5 bases). The germline CDR1 and CDR2 sequences are SGHNT and YYREEE (reference sequence). The V end was cut by 2 bases, the J end by 1 base, with 9 bases between. This CDR3 is 14 amino acids long. The DNA for the CDR3 is TGTGCCAGCAGCTTTCGAGACAGGAACACTGAAGCTTTCTTT. Its protein product is CASSFRDRNTEAFF.

The chain is built from TRBV7-8 and TRBJ1-5; D gene ambiguous. Trimming cost V 6 bases and J 2 bases, with 26 bases left between them. The CDR3 contains 19 residues. Germline V gene lookup returns CDR1 SGHVS and CDR2 FQNEAQ. CDR3 DNA sequence: TGTGCCAGCAGTCTAACGTGGCAGCCTGCGCCCGGAGGCAATCAGCCCCAGCATTTT. It specifies CASSLTWQPAPGGNQPQHF.

This clone was seen more than once but under ten times. This chain uses TRBV28 with TRBJ1-5; D may be TRBD1 (6 bases). The V end lost 6 bases, the J end lost 2 bases, and 17 bases lay between the germline ends. The CDR3 is made up of 16 amino acids. Germline assignment: CDR1 MDHEN and CDR2 SYDVKM. The CDR3 is CASSSITGMRNQPQHF. The DNA for the CDR3 is TGTGCCAGCAGCTCGATAACAGGGATGCGCAATCAGCCCCAGCATTTT.

The V gene is TRBV7-2, the J gene TRBJ2-5; D is possibly TRBD1 (6 bases). This CDR3 is 15 amino acids long. V lost 5 bases and J 4 bases, leaving 17 bases between the germline ends. CDR1 SGHTA and CDR2 FQGNSA come from the germline V gene. The CDR3 is CASSERGTGRETQYF. Written as DNA, the CDR3 is TGTGCCAGCAGCGAACGGGGTACAGGGCGAGAGACCCAGTACTTC.

The chain is built from TRBV7-9 and TRBJ2-1; weak D call: TRBD2 (6 bases). CDR1 SEHNR and CDR2 FQNEAQ come from the germline V gene (reference sequence). This CDR3 spans 13 amino acids. Trimming took off 7 bases at V and 13 bases at J, with 20 bases between the two ends. The CDR3 loop is CASIRGGPGTQFF. The CDR3 DNA follows: TGTGCCAGCATTCGGGGAGGCCCGGGAACCCAGTTCTTC. Full variable domain (remainder filled in from reference TRBV7-9 and TRBJ2-1): DTGVSQNPRHKITKRGQNVTFRCDPISEHNRLYWYRQTLGQGPEFLTYFQNEAQLEKSRLLSDRFSAERPKGSFSTLEIQRTEQGDSAMYLCASIRGGPGTQFFGPGTRLTVL.

V is TRBV4-1 and J is TRBJ1-5; D unresolved. Germline values: CDR1 MGHRA, CDR2 YSYEKL. CDR3 length: 16 residues. The V and J ends lost 0 bases and 5 bases respectively, with 14 bases between them. DNA of the CDR3: TGCGCCAGCAGCCAAGAAAGAGGGTTTGTGGATCAGCCCCAGCATTTT. Protein sequence: CASSQERGFVDQPQHF.

The chain employs TRBV25-1 and TRBJ1-5, with 9 positions matching TRBD1. The CDR3 length is 17 residues. Germline V gene lookup returns CDR1 MGHDK and CDR2 SYGVNS. V was clipped by 3 bases and J by 0 bases; unmatched bases: 6. The CDR3: CASSEGQGADSNQPQHF. The CDR3 DNA reads as TGTGCCAGCAGTGAGGGACAGGGCGCCGATAGCAATCAGCCCCAGCATTTT.

The chain combines TRBV6-5 with TRBJ2-7; 10 nucleotides agree with TRBD2. The germline V gene encodes CDR1 MNHEY and CDR2 SVGAGI. This CDR3 region has 13 residues. The trim removed 8 bases at V and 4 bases at J, leaving 5 bases unmatched. The CDR3 nucleotides are TGTGCCAGCCATAGCGGGAGGCTGTACGAGCAGTACTTC. This codes for CASHSGRLYEQYF.

This rearrangement joins TRBV5-6 to TRBJ2-7, with D maybe TRBD1 (5 bases). Trimming took off 1 base at V and 0 bases at J, with 8 bases between the two ends. The CDR3 sequence is 14 residues long. Germline V gives CDR1 SGHDT, CDR2 YYEEEE. CDR3 sequence reads: CASSLQQASYEQYF. The CDR3 nucleotides read TGTGCCAGCAGCTTGCAACAGGCCTCCTACGAGCAGTACTTC.

The chain uses TRBV5-4 and TRBJ2-5; 8 bases are a match to TRBD1. The germline CDR1 and CDR2 sequences are SGHNT and YYREEE (reference sequence). V trimming: 2 bases; J trimming: 3 bases; junction bases outside the gene matches: 3. The CDR3 length is 14 residues. For the CDR3, the DNA is TGTGCCAGCAGCTTTGCAGGGGGCAAAGAGACCCAGTACTTC. This sequence encodes CASSFAGGKETQYF. Complete variable domain (other parts from reference TRBV5-4 and TRBJ2-5): ETGVTQSPTHLIKTRGQQVTLRCSSQSGHNTVSWYQQALGQGPQFIFQYYREEENGRGNFPPRFSGLQFPNYSSELNVNALELDDSALYLCASSFAGGKETQYFGPGTRLLVL.

The chain links TRBV4-2 to TRBJ1-5; TRBD1 matches at 9 bases. The CDR3 is 15 residues long. Germline values: CDR1 LGHNA, CDR2 YNFKEQ. The ends lost 1 base at V and 6 bases at J; junction bases unmatched: 4. The CDR3 protein is CASSQGPGQGQPQHF. CDR3 nucleotide sequence: TGTGCCAGCAGCCAAGGCCCGGGACAGGGTCAGCCCCAGCATTTT.

The V and J genes are TRBV7-8 and TRBJ1-4; possible D gene TRBD1, 5 bases. This CDR3 comprises 15 residues. Trimming left V 1 base short and J 6 bases short, with 12 bases between. In germline, CDR1 is SGHVS, CDR2 FQNEAQ. The CDR3 sequence: CASSLGQRGDEKLFF. CDR3 DNA: TGTGCCAGCAGCTTAGGGCAGCGGGGGGATGAAAAACTGTTTTTT.

The V and J genes are TRBV28 and TRBJ2-5; possibly TRBD1 for D (5 bases). The CDR3 covers 14 residues. Trimming took off 6 bases at V and 3 bases at J, with 14 bases between the two ends. Germline-derived CDR1 and CDR2 are MDHEN and SYDVKM. CDR3 in DNA: TGTGCCAGCAGCCTCAAGTTAGGGGAAGAGACCCAGTACTTC. It yields the protein CASSLKLGEETQYF.

This clone was detected only a few times. This sequence joins TRBV7-2 and TRBJ1-2, with D tentatively TRBD1 (5 bases). Germline values: CDR1 SGHTA, CDR2 FQGNSA. V shed 4 bases and J shed 4 bases, with 7 bases lying between them. This CDR3 has 12 amino acids. The CDR3 bases are TGTGCCAGCAGCTCAGGGCTCTATGGCTACACCTTC. Protein product: CASSSGLYGYTF.

The CDR3 DNA reads TGTGCCACTAGACTGACGGGGGGTGGGGAAAAACTGTTTTTT. It codes for CATRLTGGGEKLFF. The rearrangement uses TRBV27 and TRBJ1-4, with D perhaps matching TRBD1 (5 bases). The germline V gene encodes CDR1 MNHEY and CDR2 SMNVEV (reference sequence). Between the trimmed V and J ends, which lost 10 bases and 8 bases, there was a span of 20 bases. This CDR3 is built from 14 residues.